Described below is a single T cell receptor (beta chain) sequence and its context. Participants were aged about 18 to 100 years from 20 to 30 US areas. CDR3 length: 14 amino acids. The germline CDR1 and CDR2 sequences are LGHDT and YNNKEL (reference sequence). The V end was cut by 1 base, the J end by 7 bases, with 13 bases between. The source of the sample is a study of blood T cell repertoires in COVID-19. Study background: Acute-phase and convalescent COVID-19 samples originated in the United States, Italy and Spain. Sources were T cells, B-cell-depleted T cells, or PBMCs; the material itself was cDNA or gDNA.

TCRdb keeps only in-frame clones here, not all; method: immunoSEQ multiplex PCR. This sample yields about 370,000 clones, of which 80% to 90% are seen a single time; less than 1.2% belongs to the top ten. The V and J genes are TRBV3-1 (or the pseudogene TRBV3-2) and TRBJ1-2; possibly TRBD1 for D (5 bases). The sequenced sample consisted of PBMCs or T cells enriched from blood (not recorded which). This receptor was identified in a man between 18 and 29 years old who had recovered from COVID-19. CDR3 sequence (DNA): TGTGCCAGCAGCCAAGCAGGGCTGTTGGGTGGCTACACCTTC. Translating gives CASSQAGLLGGYTF.